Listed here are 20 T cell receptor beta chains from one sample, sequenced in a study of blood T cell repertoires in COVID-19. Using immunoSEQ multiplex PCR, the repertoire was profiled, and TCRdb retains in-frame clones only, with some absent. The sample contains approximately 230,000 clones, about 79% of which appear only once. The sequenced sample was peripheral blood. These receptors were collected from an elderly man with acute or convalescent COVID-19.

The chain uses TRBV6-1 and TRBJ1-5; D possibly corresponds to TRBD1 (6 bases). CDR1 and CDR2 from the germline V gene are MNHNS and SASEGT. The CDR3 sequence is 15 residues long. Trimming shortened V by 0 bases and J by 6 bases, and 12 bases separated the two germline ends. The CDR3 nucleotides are TGTGCCAGCAGTGAAGCGCGGTGGACAGCTCAGCCCCAGCATTTT. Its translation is CASSEARWTAQPQHF.

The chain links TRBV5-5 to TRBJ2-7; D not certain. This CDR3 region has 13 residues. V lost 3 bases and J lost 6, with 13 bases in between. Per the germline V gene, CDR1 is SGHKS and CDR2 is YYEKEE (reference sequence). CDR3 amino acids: CASSSYQRGEQYF. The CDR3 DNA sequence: TGTGCCAGCAGCTCGTACCAAAGAGGCGAGCAGTACTTC. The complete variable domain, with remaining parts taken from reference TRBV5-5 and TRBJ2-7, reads DAGVTQSPTHLIKTRGQQVTLRCSPISGHKSVSWYQQVLGQGPQFIFQYYEKEERGRGNFPDRFSARQFPNYSSELNVNALLLGDSALYLCASSSYQRGEQYFGPGTRLTVT.

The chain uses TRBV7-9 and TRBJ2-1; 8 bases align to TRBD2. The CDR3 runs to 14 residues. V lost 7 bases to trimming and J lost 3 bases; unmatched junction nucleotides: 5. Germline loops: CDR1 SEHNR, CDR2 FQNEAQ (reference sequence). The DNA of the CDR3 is TGTGCCAGCAAAGGGCGGGGGGACTACAATGAGCAGTTCTTC. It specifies CASKGRGDYNEQFF.

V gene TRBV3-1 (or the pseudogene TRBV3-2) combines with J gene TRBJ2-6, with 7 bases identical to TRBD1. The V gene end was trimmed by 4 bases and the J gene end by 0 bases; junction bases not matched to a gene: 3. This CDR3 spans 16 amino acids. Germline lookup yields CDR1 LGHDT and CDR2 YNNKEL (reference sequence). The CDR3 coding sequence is TGTGCCAGCAGCCCGGGACAGAGCTCTGGGGCCAACGTCCTGACTTTC. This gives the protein CASSPGQSSGANVLTF.

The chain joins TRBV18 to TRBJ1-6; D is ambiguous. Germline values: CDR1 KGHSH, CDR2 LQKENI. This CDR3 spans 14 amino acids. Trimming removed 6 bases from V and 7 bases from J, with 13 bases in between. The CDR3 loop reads CASSKAGSNSPLHF. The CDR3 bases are TGTGCCAGCTCCAAGGCAGGATCCAATTCACCCCTCCACTTT.

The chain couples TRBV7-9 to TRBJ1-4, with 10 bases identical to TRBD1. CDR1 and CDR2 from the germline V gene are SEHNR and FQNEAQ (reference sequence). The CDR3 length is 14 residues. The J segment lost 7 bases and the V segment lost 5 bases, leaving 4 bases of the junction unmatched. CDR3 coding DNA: TGTGCCAGCAGCCCGGGACAGGGGTTTGAAAAACTGTTTTTT. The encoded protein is CASSPGQGFEKLFF.

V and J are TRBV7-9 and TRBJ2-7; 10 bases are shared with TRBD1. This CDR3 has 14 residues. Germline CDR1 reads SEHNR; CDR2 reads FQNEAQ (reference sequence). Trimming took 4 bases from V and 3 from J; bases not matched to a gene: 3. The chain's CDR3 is CASSSGTGDYEQYF. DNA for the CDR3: TGTGCCAGCAGCTCCGGGACAGGGGACTACGAGCAGTACTTC.

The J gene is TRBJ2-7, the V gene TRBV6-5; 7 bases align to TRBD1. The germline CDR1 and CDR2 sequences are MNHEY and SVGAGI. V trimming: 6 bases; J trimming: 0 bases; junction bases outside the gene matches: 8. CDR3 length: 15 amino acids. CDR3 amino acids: CASRYLTGSSYEQYF. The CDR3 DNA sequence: TGTGCCAGCAGGTACCTGACAGGGAGCTCCTACGAGCAGTACTTC.

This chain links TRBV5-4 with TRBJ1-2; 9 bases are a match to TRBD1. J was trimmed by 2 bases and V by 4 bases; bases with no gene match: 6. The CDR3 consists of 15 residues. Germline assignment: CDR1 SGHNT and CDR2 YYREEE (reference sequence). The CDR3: CASSHSGTGNYGYTF. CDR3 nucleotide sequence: TGTGCCAGCAGCCATTCCGGGACAGGGAACTATGGCTACACCTTC.

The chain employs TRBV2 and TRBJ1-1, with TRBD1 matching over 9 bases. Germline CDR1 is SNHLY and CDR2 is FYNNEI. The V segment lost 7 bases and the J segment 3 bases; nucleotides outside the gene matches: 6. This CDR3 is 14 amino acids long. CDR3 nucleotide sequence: TGTGCCAGCAAAGTGGGACAGGGCGACACTGAAGCTTTCTTT. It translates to CASKVGQGDTEAFF.

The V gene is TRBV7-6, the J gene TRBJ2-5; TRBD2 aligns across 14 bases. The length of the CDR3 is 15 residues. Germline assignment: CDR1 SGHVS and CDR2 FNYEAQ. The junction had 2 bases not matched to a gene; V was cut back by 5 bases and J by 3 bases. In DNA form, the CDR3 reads TGTGCCAGCAGCCGGGGACTAGCGGGAGAAGAGACCCAGTACTTC. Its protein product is CASSRGLAGEETQYF.

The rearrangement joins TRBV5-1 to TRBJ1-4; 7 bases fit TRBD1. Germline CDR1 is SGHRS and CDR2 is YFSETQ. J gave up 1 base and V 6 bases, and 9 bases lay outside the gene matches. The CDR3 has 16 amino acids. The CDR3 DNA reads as TGCGCCAGCACCTTTACAGGGGCCGGAACTAATGAAAAACTGTTTTTT. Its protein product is CASTFTGAGTNEKLFF.

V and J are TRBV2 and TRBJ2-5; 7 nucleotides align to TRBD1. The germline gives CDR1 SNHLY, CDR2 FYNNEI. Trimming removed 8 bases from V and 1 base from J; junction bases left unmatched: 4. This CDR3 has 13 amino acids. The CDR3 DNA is TGTGCCAGCGGACAGGACATCCAAGAGACCCAGTACTTC. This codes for CASGQDIQETQYF.

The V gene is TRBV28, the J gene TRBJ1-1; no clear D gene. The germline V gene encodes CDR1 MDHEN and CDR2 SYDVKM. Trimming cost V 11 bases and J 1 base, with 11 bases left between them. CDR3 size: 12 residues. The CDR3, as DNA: TGTGCCTGTTATACAGCGAACACTGAAGCTTTCTTT. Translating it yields CACYTANTEAFF.

The CDR3 DNA reads TGTGCCAGCAGTCCTACAGGGACCACAGATACGCAGTATTTT. This translates into CASSPTGTTDTQYF. V is TRBV7-3 and J is TRBJ2-3, with a possible D match to TRBD1 (6 bases). In germline, CDR1 is SGHTA, CDR2 FQGTGA. This CDR3 is built from 14 residues. Trimming stripped 6 bases from V and 2 bases from J, with 12 bases between.

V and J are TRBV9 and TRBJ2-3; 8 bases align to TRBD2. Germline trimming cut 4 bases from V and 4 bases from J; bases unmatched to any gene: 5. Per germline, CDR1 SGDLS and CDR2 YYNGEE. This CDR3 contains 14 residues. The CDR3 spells CASSPPGGADTQYF. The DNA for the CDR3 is TGTGCCAGCAGCCCGCCGGGAGGGGCAGATACGCAGTATTTT.

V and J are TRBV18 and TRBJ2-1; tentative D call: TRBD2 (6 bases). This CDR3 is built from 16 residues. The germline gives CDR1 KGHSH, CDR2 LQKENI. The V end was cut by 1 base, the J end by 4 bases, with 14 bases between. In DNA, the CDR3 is TGTGCCAGCTCACCACGGCAAGCGGGCAAATACAATGAGCAGTTCTTC. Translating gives CASSPRQAGKYNEQFF.

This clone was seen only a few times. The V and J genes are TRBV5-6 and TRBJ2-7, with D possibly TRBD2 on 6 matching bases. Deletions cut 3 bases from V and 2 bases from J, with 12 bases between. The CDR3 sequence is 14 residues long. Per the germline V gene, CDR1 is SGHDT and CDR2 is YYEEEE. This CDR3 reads CASSSPGVPYEQYF. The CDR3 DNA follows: TGTGCCAGCAGCTCACCGGGGGTTCCCTACGAGCAGTACTTC.

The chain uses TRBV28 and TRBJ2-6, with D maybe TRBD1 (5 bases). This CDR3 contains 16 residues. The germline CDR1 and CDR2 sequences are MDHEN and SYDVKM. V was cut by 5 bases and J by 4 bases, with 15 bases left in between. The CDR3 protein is CASSLPQGSGANVLTF. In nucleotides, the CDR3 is TGTGCCAGCAGTCTTCCCCAGGGATCCGGGGCCAACGTCCTGACTTTC.

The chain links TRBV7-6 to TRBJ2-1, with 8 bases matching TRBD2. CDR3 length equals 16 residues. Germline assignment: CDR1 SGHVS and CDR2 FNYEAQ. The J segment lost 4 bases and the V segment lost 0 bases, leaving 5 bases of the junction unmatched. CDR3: CASSLAQAGGYNEQFF. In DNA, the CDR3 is TGTGCCAGCAGCTTAGCGCAGGCGGGGGGTTACAATGAGCAGTTCTTC.